These T cell receptor beta chains were read from a single sample in a study of blood T cell repertoires in COVID-19. The data were produced by immunoSEQ multiplex PCR, yet TCRdb's version contains in-frame clones alone and is incomplete. The table shows a few hundred thousand clones, with approximately 86% occurring only once. The sample taken for sequencing was PBMCs or T cells enriched from blood (not recorded which). The receptors shown here come from a woman aged 30 to 39 who had been exposed to COVID-19. Each CDR3 is given with its conserved first and last residue. A D gene is named only where the DNA matches it firmly. Size is stated for part of the rows, as once, few or many counts, or as a class when the clone is expanded.

j_call	v_call	clone_size	d_call	cdr3_nt	cdr3_aa
TRBJ2-3	TRBV18	NA	TRBD2	TGTGCCAGCTCCGAACCGGGAGGGACTAGCGAGGCAGATACGCAGTATTTT	CASSEPGGTSEADTQYF
TRBJ1-6	TRBV7-8	NA	TRBD1	TGTGCCAGCAGCTTAGCGGGGACAGGGGACACACTCCACTTT	CASSLAGTGDTLHF
TRBJ1-3	TRBV6-5	few	NA	TGTGCCATTGGACACAACTCTGGAAACACCATATATTTT	CAIGHNSGNTIYF
TRBJ2-7	TRBV10-3	NA	NA	TGTGCCATCTCCAACCGGGTAGGAACCTACGAGCAGTACTTC	CAISNRVGTYEQYF
TRBJ2-3	TRBV29-1	NA	NA	TGCAGCGTTGATAAGTCGGAGGGGAGTACGCAGTATTTT	CSVDKSEGSTQYF
TRBJ1-1	TRBV6-5	NA	TRBD1	TGTGCCAGCCACAGGGGGGGCGAAGCTTTCTTT	CASHRGGEAFF
TRBJ2-1	TRBV10-3	NA	TRBD1	TGTGCCATCAGTGCCGGGACAGGCCCCCATGAGCAGTTCTTC	CAISAGTGPHEQFF
TRBJ2-7	TRBV12-3/TRBV12-4	NA	NA	TGTGCCAGCACCCAGGGTTCCTACGAGCAGTACTTC	CASTQGSYEQYF
TRBJ2-7	TRBV6-5	NA	NA	TGTGCCAGCAGTTACGGTGGAGGTCTCTCCTACGAGCAGTACTTC	CASSYGGGLSYEQYF
TRBJ1-1	TRBV5-1	NA	NA	TGCGCCAGCAGCTTGGCAGGGTATACTGAAGCTTTCTTT	CASSLAGYTEAFF
TRBJ2-3	TRBV3-1/TRBV3-2	NA	TRBD2	TGTGCCAGCAGCCAAGGCGATAGCGGGGGGGCCGGGGATACGCAGTATTTT	CASSQGDSGGAGDTQYF
TRBJ1-1	TRBV27	NA	NA	TGTGCCAGCAGGCCCCTGGCACGCAACACTGAAGCTTTCTTT	CASRPLARNTEAFF
TRBJ1-3	TRBV2	NA	NA	TGTGCCAGCAGTGAAAGGGGATCTGGAAACACCATATATTTT	CASSERGSGNTIYF
TRBJ2-5	TRBV29-1	NA	NA	TGCAGCGTTGAGCGGGGCCTTGGAGAGACCCAGTACTTC	CSVERGLGETQYF
TRBJ2-7	TRBV6-5	NA	NA	TGTGCCAGCAGTTACTCGATGCTTGGGGCCAATTACGAGCAGTACTTC	CASSYSMLGANYEQYF
TRBJ2-7	TRBV5-6	NA	TRBD2	TGTGCCAGCAGCTTTTTCCAACCTCTAGCGGTGTTTTCCTCCTACGAGCAGTACTTC	CASSFFQPLAVFSSYEQYF
TRBJ1-2	TRBV18	NA	NA	TGTGCCAGCTCACCGACAGGCAATAACTATGGCTACACCTTC	CASSPTGNNYGYTF
TRBJ2-3	TRBV5-4	NA	TRBD2	TGTGCCAGCAGCGCAGGACTAGCGGGATTGTCCCCTAGCACAGATACGCAGTATTTT	CASSAGLAGLSPSTDTQYF
TRBJ2-1	TRBV4-1	NA	NA	TGCGCCAGCAGCCAAGTATCTTCCGCACTCCAATGGAATGAGCAGTTCTTC	CASSQVSSALQWNEQFF
TRBJ1-2	TRBV9	once	NA	TGTGCCAGCAGCGTAGCTCTTGCACCGGAGCACTATGGCTACACCTTC	CASSVALAPEHYGYTF
TRBJ1-5	TRBV2	once	TRBD1	TGTGCCAGCATCGAAGGACAGGCCGACAATCAGCCCCAGCATTTT	CASIEGQADNQPQHF
TRBJ1-2	TRBV6-5	once	TRBD1	TGTGCCAGCAGTTACTCCGGGACAGCCTATGGCTACACCTTC	CASSYSGTAYGYTF
TRBJ2-2	TRBV7-6	NA	TRBD2	TGTGCCAGCAGTTTAACCCCCTTACTAGCGGGGGGTGGCACCGGGGAGCTGTTTTTT	CASSLTPLLAGGGTGELFF
TRBJ2-1	TRBV5-1	NA	TRBD2	TGCGCCAGCAGCAACCCGGGGGGTGAGCAGTTCTTC	CASSNPGGEQFF
TRBJ1-1	TRBV19	NA	NA	TGTGCCAGTAGTTCGGGTCATAACACTGAAGCTTTCTTT	CASSSGHNTEAFF
TRBJ2-7	TRBV4-2	few	TRBD2	TGTGCCAGCAGCCAACTAGCGGGGGGCCCCCACGAGCAGTACTTC	CASSQLAGGPHEQYF
TRBJ1-1	TRBV10-3	NA	TRBD1	TGTGCCATCAGTGAGTTGGGGGACAGAGAGAACACTGAAGCTTTCTTT	CAISELGDRENTEAFF
TRBJ1-1	TRBV5-4	NA	TRBD1	TGTGCCAGCAGCGCAGGGGGGCACACTGAAGCTTTCTTT	CASSAGGHTEAFF